Sequencing of this T cell receptor (beta chain) was carried out in a study of vaccination and CD4 T cells after COVID-19. About the study: Overlapping peptides covering the spike proteins of SARS-CoV-2, HCoV-NL63, HCoV-OC43 and HCoV-229E were added to stimulate cells. Control wells got either CEFX epitopes, HIV-1 Nef peptides, or no peptide at all.

Comment on this clonotype: The target antigen is unknown.

With the Oncomine TCR Beta short-read assay, DNA from cultured CD4+ T cells was sequenced. From CD4+ T cells that had been cultured, genomic DNA was extracted. Each CDR3 protein is one row after TCRdb ran MiXCR on the PCR reads. The profile shows 12,000 to 15,000 distinct CDR3 sequences, less than 55% of them singletons. The CDR3 is 16 amino acids. After removal of 4 bases from V and 7 bases from J, the junction contained 11 bases not matched to a gene. Germline V gene lookup returns CDR1 SGHNT and CDR2 YYREEE (reference sequence). Stated treatment: approximately 10-day PBMC culture with coronavirus spike peptide pools or control peptides (ViraFEST assay).

The chain employs TRBV5-4 and TRBJ1-6; 7 nucleotides agree with TRBD1. The sample taken for sequencing was CD4+ T cells from blood, cultured in vitro. The origin of this receptor is a human donor who had recovered from COVID-19. The CDR3, as DNA: TGTGCCAGCAGCCGTTTACCGGGACAGAAAAATTCACCCCTCCACTTT. Translation: CASSRLPGQKNSPLHF.